This TCR beta chain is from a study of regulatory T cells in long-lasting Graves disease. Only a few counts were recorded for this clonotype. Its antigen remains unknown. Construction of TCR beta libraries relied on iRepertoire HTBI primers and on Arm-PCR targeting CDR3 regions. TCRdb called the multiplex PCR reads again in MiXCR, with one record for every CDR3 protein. This table holds about 470,000 distinct CDR3 sequences, 20% to 25% found once. Points from the study as a whole: The persistent group shared fewer than 3,500 public clonotypes, more than the approximately 880 shared by new patients.

The time point: persistent/refractory GD, antithyroid drugs over 5 years with positive TRAb. The TCR library was prepared using RNA isolated from PBMCs. Peripheral blood, nine milliliters of it, was drawn into EDTA tubes. This sequence was found in a female donor with Graves disease. Sequenced material: peripheral blood mononuclear cells (PBMCs), taken when the disease was refractory, from a patient treated with antithyroid drugs.

The CDR3 DNA reads as TGCGCCAGCAGCCTTCAGGGACAGGGGGCGCCTGGCTACACCTTC. This translates into CASSLQGQGAPGYTF. The chain is built from TRBV5-1 and TRBJ1-2; 12 positions match TRBD1. The V gene end was trimmed by 4 bases and the J gene end by 7 bases; junction bases not matched to a gene: 8. This CDR3 has 15 amino acids. CDR1 is SGHRS, CDR2 YFSETQ, per germline. The variable domain in full, completed from reference TRBV5-1 and TRBJ1-2, reads KAGVTQTPRYLIKTRGQQVTLSCSPISGHRSVSWYQQTPGQGLQFLFEYFSETQRNKGNFPGRFSGRQFSNSRSEMNVSTLELGDSALYLCASSLQGQGAPGYTFGSGTRLTVV.